A few counts support the clone carrying this TCR beta chain. Other DNA sequences from this sample encode an identical CDR3 as well. The data were taken from a study of cytomegalovirus exposure and HLA in healthy donors. V was clipped by 4 bases and J by 5 bases, with 4 bases between them. The CDR3 covers 11 residues. Germline CDR1 is SEHNR and CDR2 is FQNEAQ (reference sequence). Use of 60 Vbeta and 13 Jbeta primers characterized the PCR. Measured with immunoSEQ multiplex PCR; TCRdb has only the in-frame clones, and not every one. The repertoire holds more than 150,000 clones, 75% to 90% seen once, with approximately 6.3% in the top ten.

What was sequenced was PBMCs. The chain is built from TRBV7-9 and TRBJ2-3; D is uncertain. This sequence was found in a man aged 35-49 years in good health and CMV-seropositive. As DNA, the CDR3 is TGTGCCAGCAGCTCGGTAGATACGCAGTATTTT. Protein product: CASSSVDTQYF.